This T cell receptor (beta chain) was identified during a study of blood T cell repertoires in COVID-19. Study at large: PBMCs, B-cell-depleted T cells, or T cells were the source of the cDNA or gDNA that made up the material.

Clones were read by immunoSEQ multiplex PCR, and TCRdb kept only the in-frame ones, dropping some. The sample consists of 120,000 or so clones, 70% to 90% of them appearing once. Germline lookup yields CDR1 MDHEN and CDR2 SYDVKM. V trimming: 2 bases; J trimming: 3 bases; junction bases outside the gene matches: 2. CDR3 size: 16 residues. The chain recombines TRBV28 with TRBJ2-2, with 11 bases lining up with TRBD1. The sample comprised peripheral blood. This clonotype was sampled from a man aged 65 to 85 who had recovered from COVID-19. This chain's CDR3 is CASSLVGQGDTGELFF. The CDR3 DNA reads as TGTGCCAGCAGTTTAGTGGGACAGGGGGACACCGGGGAGCTGTTTTTT.